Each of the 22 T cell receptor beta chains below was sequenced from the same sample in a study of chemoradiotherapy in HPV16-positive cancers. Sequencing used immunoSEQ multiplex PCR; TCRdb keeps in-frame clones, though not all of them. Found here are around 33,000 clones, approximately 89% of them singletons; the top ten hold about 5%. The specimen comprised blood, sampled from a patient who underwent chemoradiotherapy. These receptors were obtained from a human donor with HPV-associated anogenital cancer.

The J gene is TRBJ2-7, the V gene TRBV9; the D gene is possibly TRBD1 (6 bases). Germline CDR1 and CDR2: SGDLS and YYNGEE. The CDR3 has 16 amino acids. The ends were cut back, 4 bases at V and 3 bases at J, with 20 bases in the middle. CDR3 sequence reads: CASSSLTGQGLYEQYF. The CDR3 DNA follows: TGTGCCAGCAGCTCGCTTACAGGTCAGGGGCTCTACGAGCAGTACTTC.

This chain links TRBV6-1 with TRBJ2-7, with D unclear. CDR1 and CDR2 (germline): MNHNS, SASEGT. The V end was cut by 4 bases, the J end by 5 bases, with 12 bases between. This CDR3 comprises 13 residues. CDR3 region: CASSVLSWDEQYF. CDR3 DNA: TGTGCCAGCAGTGTTCTTTCCTGGGACGAGCAGTACTTC.

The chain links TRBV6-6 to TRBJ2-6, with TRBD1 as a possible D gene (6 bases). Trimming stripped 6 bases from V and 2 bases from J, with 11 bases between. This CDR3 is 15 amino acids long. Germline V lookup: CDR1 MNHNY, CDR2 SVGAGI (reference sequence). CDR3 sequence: CASRQKGAGANVLTF. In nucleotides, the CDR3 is TGTGCCAGCAGGCAGAAGGGGGCTGGGGCCAACGTCCTGACTTTC.

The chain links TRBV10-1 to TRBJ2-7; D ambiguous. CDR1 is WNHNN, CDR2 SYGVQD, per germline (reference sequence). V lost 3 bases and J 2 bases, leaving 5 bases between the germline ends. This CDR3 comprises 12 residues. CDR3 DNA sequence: TGCGCCAGCAGTGATACCACCTACGAGCAGTACTTC. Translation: CASSDTTYEQYF.

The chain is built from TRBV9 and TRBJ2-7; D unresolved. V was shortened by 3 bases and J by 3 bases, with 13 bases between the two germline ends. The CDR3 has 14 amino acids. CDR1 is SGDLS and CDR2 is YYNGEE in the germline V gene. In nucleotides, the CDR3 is TGTGCCAGCAGCGGGAGACCTCCCTACTACGAGCAGTACTTC. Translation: CASSGRPPYYEQYF.

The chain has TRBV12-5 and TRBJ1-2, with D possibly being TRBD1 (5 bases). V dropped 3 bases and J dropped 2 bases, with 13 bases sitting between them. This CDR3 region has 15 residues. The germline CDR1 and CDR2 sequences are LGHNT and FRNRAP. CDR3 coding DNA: TGTGCTAGTGGTTTCTGGTCAGGGACGAACTATGGCTACACCTTC. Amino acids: CASGFWSGTNYGYTF. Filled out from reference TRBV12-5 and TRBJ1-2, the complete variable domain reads DARVTQTPRHKVTEMGQEVTMRCQPILGHNTVFWYRQTMMQGLELLAYFRNRAPLDDSGMPKDRFSAEMPDATLATLKIQPSEPRDSAVYFCASGFWSGTNYGYTFGSGTRLTVV.

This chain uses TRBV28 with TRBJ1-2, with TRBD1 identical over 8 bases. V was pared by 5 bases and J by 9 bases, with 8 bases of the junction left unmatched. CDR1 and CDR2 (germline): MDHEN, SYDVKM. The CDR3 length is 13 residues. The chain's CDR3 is CASSTGQDTSYTF. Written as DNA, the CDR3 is TGTGCCAGCAGTACGGGACAGGACACTAGCTACACCTTC.

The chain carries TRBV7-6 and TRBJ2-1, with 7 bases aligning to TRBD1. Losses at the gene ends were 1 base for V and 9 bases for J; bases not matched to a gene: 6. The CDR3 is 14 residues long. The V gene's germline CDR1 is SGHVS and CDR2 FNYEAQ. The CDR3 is CASSLGQGDSEQFF. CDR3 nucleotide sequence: TGTGCCAGCAGCTTAGGACAGGGAGATTCTGAGCAGTTCTTC.

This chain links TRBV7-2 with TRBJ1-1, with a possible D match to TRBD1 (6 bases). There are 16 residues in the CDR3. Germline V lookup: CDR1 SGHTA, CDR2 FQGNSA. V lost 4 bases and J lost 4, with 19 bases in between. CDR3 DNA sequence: TGTGCCAGCAGCTCCCCCCTTAAGGGGGTATTCACTGAAGCTTTCTTT. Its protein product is CASSSPLKGVFTEAFF.

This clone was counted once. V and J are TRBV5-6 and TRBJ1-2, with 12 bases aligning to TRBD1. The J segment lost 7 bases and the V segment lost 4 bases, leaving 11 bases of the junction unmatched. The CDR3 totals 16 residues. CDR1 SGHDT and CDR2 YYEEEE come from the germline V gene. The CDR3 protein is CASSLGGQGAGRGYTF. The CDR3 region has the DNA TGTGCCAGCAGCCTGGGGGGACAGGGGGCTGGTCGTGGCTACACCTTC. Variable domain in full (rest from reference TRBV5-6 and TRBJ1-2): DAGVTQSPTHLIKTRGQQVTLRCSPKSGHDTVSWYQQALGQGPQFIFQYYEEEERQRGNFPDRFSGHQFPNYSSELNVNALLLGDSALYLCASSLGGQGAGRGYTFGSGTRLTVV.

CDR3 sequence reads: CASSSGVAGELFF. CDR3 nucleotides: TGTGCCAGCAGCTCAGGGGTGGCCGGGGAGCTGTTTTTT. The gene calls are TRBV7-3 and TRBJ2-2; TRBD1 might be the D (6 bases). The CDR3 runs 13 residues. Germline CDR1 reads SGHTA; CDR2 reads FQGTGA. V was trimmed by 4 bases and J by 6 bases, leaving 9 bases between them. The variable domain in full, with the rest retrieved from reference TRBV7-3 and TRBJ2-2, is GAGVSQTPSNKVTEKGKYVELRCDPISGHTALYWYRQSLGQGPEFLIYFQGTGAADDSGLPNDRFFAVRPEGSVSTLKIQRTERGDSAVYLCASSSGVAGELFFGEGSRLTVL.

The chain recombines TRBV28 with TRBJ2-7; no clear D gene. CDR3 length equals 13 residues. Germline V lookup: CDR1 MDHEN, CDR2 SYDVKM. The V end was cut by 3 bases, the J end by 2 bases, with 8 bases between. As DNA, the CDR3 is TGTGCCAGCAGTTTTTCGGGTACCTACGAGCAGTACTTC. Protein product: CASSFSGTYEQYF.

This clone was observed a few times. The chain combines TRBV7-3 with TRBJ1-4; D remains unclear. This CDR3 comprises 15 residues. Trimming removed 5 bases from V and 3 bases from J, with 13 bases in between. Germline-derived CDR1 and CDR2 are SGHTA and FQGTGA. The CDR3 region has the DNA TGTGCCAGCAGCCTCGGGCCGATAGCTAATGAAAAACTGTTTTTT. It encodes CASSLGPIANEKLFF.

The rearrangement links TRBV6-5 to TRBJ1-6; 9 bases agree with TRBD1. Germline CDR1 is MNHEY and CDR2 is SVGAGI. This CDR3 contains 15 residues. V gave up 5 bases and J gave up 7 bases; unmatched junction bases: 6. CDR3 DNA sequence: TGTGCCAGCAGTCTTTCGACAGGGGGGAATTCACCCCTCCACTTT. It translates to CASSLSTGGNSPLHF.

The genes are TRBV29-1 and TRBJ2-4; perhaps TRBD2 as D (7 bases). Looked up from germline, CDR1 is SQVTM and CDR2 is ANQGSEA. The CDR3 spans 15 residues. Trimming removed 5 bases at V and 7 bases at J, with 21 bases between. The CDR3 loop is CSVSKGGGGMNIQYF. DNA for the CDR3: TGCAGCGTTTCGAAAGGCGGGGGCGGAATGAACATTCAGTACTTC.

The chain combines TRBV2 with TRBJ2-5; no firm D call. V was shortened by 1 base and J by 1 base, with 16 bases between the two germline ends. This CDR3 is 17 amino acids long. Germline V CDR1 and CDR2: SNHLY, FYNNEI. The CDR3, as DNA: TGTGCCAGCAGTGAAGAGTGGGGATTTGGAGTCCAAGAGACCCAGTACTTC. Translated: CASSEEWGFGVQETQYF.

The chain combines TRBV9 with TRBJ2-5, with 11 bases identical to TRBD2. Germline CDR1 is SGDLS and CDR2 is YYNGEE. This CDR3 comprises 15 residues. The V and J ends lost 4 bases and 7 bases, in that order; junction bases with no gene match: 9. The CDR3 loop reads CASSSGLAGGVTQYF. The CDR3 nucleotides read TGTGCCAGCAGCTCCGGGTTAGCGGGGGGGGTGACCCAGTACTTC.

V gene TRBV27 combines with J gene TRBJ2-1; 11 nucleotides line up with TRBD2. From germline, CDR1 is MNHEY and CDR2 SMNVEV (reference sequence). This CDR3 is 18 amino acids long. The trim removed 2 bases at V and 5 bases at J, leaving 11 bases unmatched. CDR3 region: CASSLRRLAGGPHNEQFF. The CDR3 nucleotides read TGTGCCAGCAGTTTACGTCGCCTAGCGGGGGGACCCCACAATGAGCAGTTCTTC.

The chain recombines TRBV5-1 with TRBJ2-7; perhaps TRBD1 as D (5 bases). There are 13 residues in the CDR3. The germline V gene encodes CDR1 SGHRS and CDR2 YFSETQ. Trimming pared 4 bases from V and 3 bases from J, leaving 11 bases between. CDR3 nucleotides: TGCGCCAGCAGCCTCGGACACAACTACGAGCAGTACTTC. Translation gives CASSLGHNYEQYF.

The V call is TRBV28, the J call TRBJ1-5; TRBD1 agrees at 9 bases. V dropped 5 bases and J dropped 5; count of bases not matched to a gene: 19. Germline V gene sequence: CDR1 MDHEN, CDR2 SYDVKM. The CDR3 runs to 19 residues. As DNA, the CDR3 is TGTGCCAGCAGTCTACCGGGACAGGGAATTAGGCTGTCATATCAGCCCCAGCATTTT. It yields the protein CASSLPGQGIRLSYQPQHF. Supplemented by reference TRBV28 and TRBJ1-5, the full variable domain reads DVKVTQSSRYLVKRTGEKVFLECVQDMDHENMFWYRQDPGLGLRLIYFSYDVKMKEKGDIPEGYSVSREKKERFSLILESASTNQTSMYLCASSLPGQGIRLSYQPQHFGDGTRLSIL.

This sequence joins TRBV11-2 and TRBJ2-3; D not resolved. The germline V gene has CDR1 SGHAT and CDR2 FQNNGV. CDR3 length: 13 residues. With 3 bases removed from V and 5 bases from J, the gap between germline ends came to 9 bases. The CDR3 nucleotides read TGTGCCAGCAGCTTCGTCCAGCGAGATACGCAGTATTTT. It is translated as CASSFVQRDTQYF.

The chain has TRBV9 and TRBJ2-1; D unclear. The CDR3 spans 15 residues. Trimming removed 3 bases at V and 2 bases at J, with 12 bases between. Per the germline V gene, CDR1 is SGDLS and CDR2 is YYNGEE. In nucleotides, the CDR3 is TGTGCCAGCAGCGAGGACGGAACGACCTACAATGAGCAGTTCTTC. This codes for CASSEDGTTYNEQFF.